These 24 T cell receptor beta chains came from one sample sequenced in a study of blood T cell repertoires in COVID-19. Here immunoSEQ multiplex PCR was the method, and the copy in TCRdb shows in-frame clones only, minus some. The sample holds 45,000 to 50,000 clones, approximately 85% seen once. Material: peripheral blood. Receptors were obtained from a man aged 35 to 55 with acute or convalescent COVID-19.

This chain joins TRBV5-1 and TRBJ2-3; 11 nucleotides match TRBD2. From germline, CDR1 is SGHRS and CDR2 YFSETQ. The ends lost 0 bases at V and 8 bases at J; junction bases unmatched: 2. CDR3 length equals 14 residues. As DNA, the CDR3 is TGCGCCAGCAGCTTGGGACTAGCGGGGATTACGCAGTATTTT. Its protein product is CASSLGLAGITQYF.

CDR3 in DNA: TGTGCCATCAGTGAGACAGGGGGTGGTAGAACAGATACGCAGTATTTT. Translated: CAISETGGGRTDTQYF. The rearrangement uses TRBV10-3 and TRBJ2-3, with 8 bases aligning to TRBD1. With V trimmed by 2 bases and J by 3 bases, 7 bases remained unmatched. This CDR3 spans 16 amino acids. The germline V gene has CDR1 ENHRY and CDR2 SYGVKD.

V and J are TRBV11-2 and TRBJ2-5; 13 bases line up with TRBD2. The V and J ends lost 5 bases and 4 bases, in that order; junction bases with no gene match: 4. CDR1 and CDR2 (germline): SGHAT, FQNNGV. The CDR3 has 15 amino acids. The CDR3 nucleotides are TGTGCCAGCAGCGCCCGGACTAGCGGGGGAGAGACCCAGTACTTC. It translates to CASSARTSGGETQYF. Full variable domain (remainder filled in from reference TRBV11-2 and TRBJ2-5): EAGVAQSPRYKIIEKRQSVAFWCNPISGHATLYWYQQILGQGPKLLIQFQNNGVVDDSQLPKDRFSAERLKGVDSTLKIQPAKLEDSAVYLCASSARTSGGETQYFGPGTRLLVL.

The V gene is TRBV10-3, the J gene TRBJ2-3; 16 nucleotides line up with TRBD2. The V and J ends lost 5 bases and 12 bases, in that order; junction bases with no gene match: 11. The CDR3 loop spans 16 amino acids. From germline, CDR1 is ENHRY and CDR2 SYGVKD. CDR3 bases: TGTGCCATCAGTCCGGGACTAGCGGGGGGGCCTGGGTCCCAGTATTTT. Translating gives CAISPGLAGGPGSQYF.

The rearrangement links TRBV24-1 to TRBJ2-1; 16 bases line up with TRBD2. V lost 5 bases, J lost 6 bases, and 9 bases stayed unmatched. This CDR3 is 18 amino acids long. In germline, CDR1 is KGHDR, CDR2 SFDVKD. The CDR3 nucleotides are TGTGCCACCAGTGGACGGGGACTAGCGGGGGGGCCCGTCAATGAGCAGTTCTTC. As protein: CATSGRGLAGGPVNEQFF.

V and J are TRBV2 and TRBJ1-5; TRBD1 agrees at 9 bases. The trim removed 6 bases at V and 3 bases at J, leaving 6 bases unmatched. The CDR3 is 15 amino acids. Looked up from germline, CDR1 is SNHLY and CDR2 is FYNNEI. The CDR3, as DNA: TGTGCCAGCAGGAGGGGACAGGGTGACAATCAGCCCCAGCATTTT. Translated, it gives CASRRGQGDNQPQHF.

The chain is built from TRBV2 and TRBJ2-1, with 12 bases matching TRBD1. The CDR3 loop spans 15 amino acids. The germline CDR1 and CDR2 sequences are SNHLY and FYNNEI. Trimming took 6 bases from V and 3 from J; bases not matched to a gene: 3. The CDR3 is CASRGQGAFYNEQFF. For the CDR3, the DNA is TGTGCCAGCAGGGGACAGGGGGCTTTCTACAATGAGCAGTTCTTC.

The CDR3 protein is CASSVRTSGTDTQYF. Written as DNA, the CDR3 is TGCGCCAGCAGCGTCCGGACTAGCGGCACAGATACGCAGTATTTT. The chain is built from TRBV5-1 and TRBJ2-3, with 9 bases aligning to TRBD2. V shed 4 bases, J shed 1 base, and the junction held 4 bases outside the gene matches. The germline V gene has CDR1 SGHRS and CDR2 YFSETQ. This CDR3 has 15 residues.

The V call is TRBV6-5, the J call TRBJ2-7, with TRBD1 as a possible D gene (6 bases). The V gene's germline CDR1 is MNHEY and CDR2 SVGAGI. V was shortened by 6 bases and J by 6 bases, with 15 bases between the two germline ends. The CDR3 contains 13 residues. The CDR3 here is CASRAAAGAEQYF. The DNA of the CDR3 is TGTGCCAGCAGGGCAGCTGCAGGGGCCGAGCAGTACTTC.

The chain links TRBV2 to TRBJ1-6, with D possibly matching TRBD1 (5 bases). This CDR3 has 13 residues. Looked up from germline, CDR1 is SNHLY and CDR2 is FYNNEI. Trimming pared 1 base from V and 15 bases from J, leaving 13 bases between. CDR3 sequence (DNA): TGTGCCAGCAGTGAAGTAATGGGGCCACTCCTCCACTTT. Residues: CASSEVMGPLLHF.

CDR3 in amino acids: CATSLGGDIQYF. DNA of the CDR3: TGTGCCACCAGTTTAGGGGGGGACATTCAGTACTTC. The chain recombines TRBV24-1 with TRBJ2-4, with D possibly TRBD2 on 7 matching bases. The CDR3 spans 12 residues. Trimming cost V 6 bases and J 8 bases, with 10 bases left between them. The germline gives CDR1 KGHDR, CDR2 SFDVKD.

The chain couples TRBV6-5 to TRBJ1-6; D ambiguous. V was trimmed by 6 bases and J by 7 bases, leaving 13 bases between them. Germline assignment: CDR1 MNHEY and CDR2 SVGAGI. This CDR3 is built from 14 residues. CDR3 coding DNA: TGTGCCAGCAGGCCCGGGAACGGGAATTCACCCCTCCACTTT. Its protein is CASRPGNGNSPLHF.

This clone is a singleton in its sample. The CDR3 DNA reads as TGTGCCAGCAGCCCCCCCTGGGCCAACGTCCTGACTTTC. Protein: CASSPPWANVLTF. J is TRBJ2-6 and V is TRBV13; D gene uncertain. CDR3 length: 13 residues. Germline V lookup: CDR1 PRHDT, CDR2 FYEKMQ (reference sequence). The V and J ends lost 5 bases and 5 bases respectively, with 7 bases between them.

This chain uses TRBV5-1 with TRBJ2-3; a possible D gene is TRBD2 (5 bases). The CDR3 has 16 residues. Germline lookup yields CDR1 SGHRS and CDR2 YFSETQ. The V end lost 0 bases, the J end lost 2 bases, and 13 bases lay between the germline ends. DNA for the CDR3: TGCGCCAGCAGCTTGGGAGGGCGGAGTGACACAGATACGCAGTATTTT. It encodes CASSLGGRSDTDTQYF.

This rearrangement joins TRBV7-2 to TRBJ2-7; 9 bases are a match to TRBD1. This CDR3 contains 16 residues. V lost 1 base to trimming and J lost 3 bases; unmatched junction nucleotides: 7. The germline V gene encodes CDR1 SGHTA and CDR2 FQGNSA. CDR3 DNA sequence: TGTGCCAGCAGCTTAGTGATGACAGGGGGTTACTACGAGCAGTACTTC. This encodes CASSLVMTGGYYEQYF.

This chain links TRBV27 with TRBJ1-2; 8 nucleotides line up with TRBD1. Losses at the gene ends were 2 bases for V and 8 bases for J; bases not matched to a gene: 10. The germline V gene has CDR1 MNHEY and CDR2 SMNVEV (reference sequence). The CDR3 loop spans 15 amino acids. DNA for the CDR3: TGTGCCAGCAGTTTAGCGGCAGGGGGCGGATGGGGCTACACCTTC. Residues: CASSLAAGGGWGYTF.

The rearrangement uses TRBV28 and TRBJ2-6, with TRBD1 matching over 9 bases. From germline, CDR1 is MDHEN and CDR2 SYDVKM. V was pared by 3 bases and J by 2 bases, with 2 bases of the junction left unmatched. The CDR3 extends over 16 amino acids. The CDR3 DNA sequence: TGTGCCAGCAGTTTTGGGACAGGGACTGGGGCCAACGTCCTGACTTTC. It encodes CASSFGTGTGANVLTF.

The genes are TRBV29-1 and TRBJ1-2; D not certain. CDR1 is SQVTM and CDR2 is ANQGSEA in the germline V gene. The CDR3 covers 12 residues. Trimming cost V 5 bases and J 8 bases, with 15 bases left between them. Here the CDR3 DNA reads TGCAGCGTTTGGACGTACGGCGGGGGCTACACCTTC. Amino acid sequence: CSVWTYGGGYTF.

The chain combines TRBV10-3 with TRBJ2-5; no definite D call. Per germline, CDR1 ENHRY and CDR2 SYGVKD. CDR3 length: 12 residues. Trimming pared 3 bases from V and 2 bases from J, leaving 4 bases between. This chain's CDR3 is CAISEQQETQYF. The CDR3 coding sequence is TGTGCCATCAGTGAACAACAAGAGACCCAGTACTTC.

This sequence joins TRBV5-6 and TRBJ1-2; 9 bases line up with TRBD1. The junction had 14 bases not matched to a gene; V was cut back by 4 bases and J by 4 bases. Germline V gives CDR1 SGHDT, CDR2 YYEEEE. This CDR3 has 17 residues. The CDR3 DNA is TGTGCCAGCAGCCAGCAACGGACAGGGGAGGTGGTCTATGGCTACACCTTC. It codes for CASSQQRTGEVVYGYTF.

The CDR3 reads CASSNRQGSDTQYF. CDR3 nucleotide sequence: TGTGCCAGCAGCAACAGACAGGGATCAGATACGCAGTATTTT. The chain links TRBV5-6 to TRBJ2-3; 7 positions agree with TRBD1. Unmatched junction bases numbered 6, after V lost 4 bases and J lost 4 bases. The CDR3 has 14 residues. From germline, CDR1 is SGHDT and CDR2 YYEEEE.

The chain carries TRBV7-2 and TRBJ1-3; tentative D call: TRBD1 (5 bases). Germline CDR1 reads SGHTA; CDR2 reads FQGNSA. Trimming pared 2 bases from V and 0 bases from J, leaving 8 bases between. The CDR3 has 15 residues. The CDR3 DNA sequence: TGTGCCAGCAGCTTAACCAGGGTCTCTGGAAACACCATATATTTT. Translated: CASSLTRVSGNTIYF.

This chain joins TRBV5-4 and TRBJ1-6; no firm D call. The length of the CDR3 is 12 residues. Per the germline V gene, CDR1 is SGHNT and CDR2 is YYREEE (reference sequence). Trimming took 6 bases from V and 7 from J, leaving 8 bases between them. CDR3: CASTRPNSPLHF. The CDR3 nucleotides are TGTGCCAGCACGAGGCCCAATTCACCCCTCCACTTT.

The rearrangement links TRBV3-1 (or the pseudogene TRBV3-2) to TRBJ1-2, with D maybe TRBD1 (6 bases). Trimming shortened V by 4 bases and J by 7 bases, and 22 bases separated the two germline ends. The CDR3 is made up of 16 amino acids. Germline values: CDR1 LGHDT, CDR2 YNNKEL (reference sequence). In DNA, the CDR3 is TGTGCCAGCAGCCTGAAGACAGGTGGGTGGGAGAGTGGCTACACCTTC. Residues: CASSLKTGGWESGYTF.